A single sample is the source of the 28 T cell receptor beta chains below, sequenced in a study of blood T cell repertoires in COVID-19. This table comes from immunoSEQ multiplex PCR, and its TCRdb copy is limited to in-frame clones, with some not included. The data show 280,000 or so clones, 80% to 90% seen once. The sequencing input was PBMCs or T cells enriched from blood (not recorded which). Receptor source: a man in his thirties or forties who had recovered from COVID-19.

The V call is TRBV3-1 (or the pseudogene TRBV3-2), the J call TRBJ2-1; TRBD1 matches at 7 bases. The V gene's germline CDR1 is LGHDT and CDR2 YNNKEL (reference sequence). V lost 2 bases, J lost 9 bases, and 7 bases stayed unmatched. CDR3 size: 14 residues. The CDR3 sequence: CASSQLTGSGEQFF. The CDR3 nucleotides read TGTGCCAGCAGCCAATTGACAGGGTCTGGTGAGCAGTTCTTC.

V and J are TRBV7-9 and TRBJ1-2; D call uncertain. V was trimmed by 4 bases and J by 7 bases, leaving 25 bases between them. The CDR3 spans 17 residues. Germline V gene lookup returns CDR1 SEHNR and CDR2 FQNEAQ (reference sequence). The CDR3 nucleotides read TGTGCCAGCAGCTCCAGGCGTCCCACCTATTGGGGAGCTGGCTACACCTTC. It specifies CASSSRRPTYWGAGYTF. The variable domain in full, completed from reference TRBV7-9 and TRBJ1-2, reads DTGVSQNPRHKITKRGQNVTFRCDPISEHNRLYWYRQTLGQGPEFLTYFQNEAQLEKSRLLSDRFSAERPKGSFSTLEIQRTEQGDSAMYLCASSSRRPTYWGAGYTFGSGTRLTVV.

This sequence joins TRBV12-3 or TRBV12-4 and TRBJ2-5; 7 nucleotides align to TRBD2. CDR3 length equals 13 residues. The V segment lost 6 bases and the J segment 6 bases; nucleotides outside the gene matches: 7. CDR3 DNA sequence: TGTGCCAGCAGCCTGCTAGCGGAGAAGACCCAGTACTTC. This gives the protein CASSLLAEKTQYF.

The rearrangement links TRBV5-6 to TRBJ1-1; D is ambiguous. Germline V gives CDR1 SGHDT, CDR2 YYEEEE. Trimming took off 2 bases at V and 6 bases at J, with 14 bases between the two ends. This CDR3 spans 14 amino acids. The CDR3 spells CASSFSSGTPEAFF. For the CDR3, the DNA is TGTGCCAGCAGCTTTAGTTCGGGTACCCCTGAAGCTTTCTTT.

This clone was seen just once. The chain recombines TRBV3-1 (or the pseudogene TRBV3-2) with TRBJ1-1, with a tentative D call TRBD1 (6 bases). The germline CDR1 and CDR2 sequences are LGHDT and YNNKEL (reference sequence). The length of the CDR3 is 14 residues. Trimming stripped 7 bases from V and 1 base from J, with 13 bases between. CDR3 residues: CASTTGTKNTEAFF. The CDR3 coding sequence is TGTGCCAGCACGACCGGGACAAAGAACACTGAAGCTTTCTTT.

The gene calls are TRBV7-2 and TRBJ1-1; D remains unclear. Per the germline V gene, CDR1 is SGHTA and CDR2 is FQGNSA. Trimming took off 6 bases at V and 2 bases at J, with 13 bases between the two ends. This CDR3 spans 14 amino acids. CDR3 protein: CASRPRSGNTEAFF. CDR3 DNA: TGTGCCAGCAGGCCTAGGAGTGGAAACACTGAAGCTTTCTTT.

The chain couples TRBV5-1 to TRBJ1-4; 9 bases agree with TRBD1. The V and J ends lost 1 base and 8 bases, in that order; junction bases with no gene match: 6. The CDR3 extends over 15 amino acids. Per germline, CDR1 SGHRS and CDR2 YFSETQ. The CDR3 spells CASSLTGQGREKLFF. CDR3 nucleotides: TGCGCCAGCAGCTTGACTGGACAGGGGAGGGAAAAACTGTTTTTT.

The rearrangement uses TRBV6-4 and TRBJ2-2; 9 nucleotides line up with TRBD2. With V trimmed by 5 bases and J by 1 base, 5 bases remained unmatched. There are 16 residues in the CDR3. Germline CDR1 is MRHNA and CDR2 is SNTAGT. In DNA form, the CDR3 reads TGTGCCAGCAGTAACGGCGGGGGGGAGAACACCGGGGAGCTGTTTTTT. Translation: CASSNGGGENTGELFF.

The CDR3 coding sequence is TGTGCCAGCAGCTTTAGGGGTGGGACCGGGGAGCTGTTTTTT. It translates to CASSFRGGTGELFF. The gene calls are TRBV7-2 and TRBJ2-2, with D maybe TRBD1 (5 bases). V was cut by 3 bases and J by 5 bases, with 10 bases left in between. The CDR3 covers 14 residues. The V gene's germline CDR1 is SGHTA and CDR2 FQGNSA.

The chain links TRBV7-2 to TRBJ1-2; 10 bases are shared with TRBD1. The CDR3 is 15 residues long. J gave up 4 bases and V 4 bases, and 6 bases lay outside the gene matches. Germline lookup yields CDR1 SGHTA and CDR2 FQGNSA. The CDR3 DNA follows: TGTGCCAGCAGCTCCCGGGACAGGGGATTCTATGGCTACACCTTC. The encoded protein is CASSSRDRGFYGYTF.

This clone appeared a single time. This chain links TRBV7-6 with TRBJ1-4; 8 bases align to TRBD1. J was trimmed by 7 bases and V by 1 base; bases with no gene match: 5. CDR1 is SGHVS and CDR2 is FNYEAQ in the germline V gene. The CDR3 is made up of 15 amino acids. The chain's CDR3 is CASSLEDRDREKLFF. CDR3 coding DNA: TGTGCCAGCAGCTTAGAGGACAGGGACCGTGAAAAACTGTTTTTT.

V is TRBV6-5 and J is TRBJ1-2; D perhaps matches TRBD1 (5 bases). The V gene's germline CDR1 is MNHEY and CDR2 SVGAGI. Trimming stripped 8 bases from V and 8 bases from J, with 18 bases between. The CDR3 sequence is 13 residues long. In nucleotides, the CDR3 is TGTGCCAGCCAATCGGACCAGGGCGCGGGCTACACCTTC. This codes for CASQSDQGAGYTF.

The chain recombines TRBV6-1 with TRBJ2-5; no definite D call. Germline CDR1 is MNHNS and CDR2 is SASEGT. This CDR3 has 15 amino acids. Deletions cut 0 bases from V and 0 bases from J, with 8 bases between. CDR3 bases: TGTGCCAGCAGTGAAGCATTAGTTTACCAAGAGACCCAGTACTTC. It translates to CASSEALVYQETQYF.

The chain links TRBV30 to TRBJ1-4, with D possibly being TRBD1 (5 bases). Germline-derived CDR1 and CDR2 are GTSNPN and SVGIG (reference sequence). The CDR3 totals 13 residues. Between the trimmed V and J ends, which lost 5 bases and 4 bases, there was a span of 11 bases. CDR3 protein: CAWAPGLNEKLFF. The CDR3 DNA reads as TGTGCCTGGGCCCCGGGACTTAATGAAAAACTGTTTTTT.

The chain couples TRBV7-9 to TRBJ2-1; D remains unclear. CDR3 length: 13 residues. Between the trimmed V and J ends, which lost 1 base and 8 bases, there was a span of 9 bases. CDR1 and CDR2 (germline): SEHNR, FQNEAQ (reference sequence). CDR3 amino acids: CASSLEPRDEQFF. In DNA, the CDR3 is TGTGCCAGCAGCTTAGAGCCCCGTGATGAGCAGTTCTTC.

The chain uses TRBV14 and TRBJ1-4; the match to TRBD1 covers 7 bases. The germline gives CDR1 SGHDN, CDR2 FVKESK. V lost 3 bases, J lost 2 bases, and 3 bases stayed unmatched. This CDR3 is 15 amino acids long. CDR3: CASSHLTGTNEKLFF. The CDR3 DNA follows: TGTGCCAGCAGCCACCTGACAGGGACTAATGAAAAACTGTTTTTT.

The gene calls are TRBV6-4 and TRBJ1-2; perhaps TRBD1 as D (5 bases). Trimming cost V 2 bases and J 4 bases, with 5 bases left between them. Germline assignment: CDR1 MRHNA and CDR2 SNTAGT. CDR3 size: 12 residues. For the CDR3, the DNA is TGTGCCAGCAGTGACCAGGGCTATGGCTACACCTTC. This gives the protein CASSDQGYGYTF.

The V gene is TRBV6-5, the J gene TRBJ1-3, with 7 bases lining up with TRBD1. The CDR3 length is 15 residues. The junction had 8 bases not matched to a gene; V was cut back by 5 bases and J by 4 bases. Looked up from germline, CDR1 is MNHEY and CDR2 is SVGAGI. CDR3 residues: CASSRLETGGNTIYF. The CDR3, as DNA: TGTGCCAGCAGTCGCCTCGAGACAGGGGGAAACACCATATATTTT.

This clone came up once. The rearrangement joins TRBV4-2 to TRBJ1-2; D is perhaps TRBD1 (5 bases). V was shortened by 0 bases and J by 1 base, with 12 bases between the two germline ends. This CDR3 has 16 residues. CDR1 and CDR2 from the germline V gene are LGHNA and YNFKEQ. This chain's CDR3 is CASSQDRYGGNYGYTF. DNA for the CDR3: TGTGCCAGCAGCCAAGATCGGTACGGGGGTAACTATGGCTACACCTTC.

The chain combines TRBV5-1 with TRBJ2-7; TRBD1 aligns across 8 bases. This CDR3 has 14 amino acids. The V segment lost 5 bases and the J segment 3 bases; nucleotides outside the gene matches: 7. CDR1 is SGHRS, CDR2 YFSETQ, per germline. CDR3 sequence (DNA): TGCGCCAGCAGTCAGGGGGCGACTAACTACGAGCAGTACTTC. Residues: CASSQGATNYEQYF.

This chain connects TRBV7-3 to TRBJ2-5; TRBD2 is a possible D gene (7 bases). The CDR3 loop spans 16 amino acids. Germline CDR1 reads SGHTA; CDR2 reads FQGTGA. Trimming pared 5 bases from V and 4 bases from J, leaving 20 bases between. DNA of the CDR3: TGTGCCAGCAGCCTCCTAGGAGGGGGGGGCGGAGAGACCCAGTACTTC. Translating it yields CASSLLGGGGGETQYF. The full variable domain, with the rest looked up from reference TRBV7-3 and TRBJ2-5, is GAGVSQTPSNKVTEKGKYVELRCDPISGHTALYWYRQSLGQGPEFLIYFQGTGAADDSGLPNDRFFAVRPEGSVSTLKIQRTERGDSAVYLCASSLLGGGGGETQYFGPGTRLLVL.

This clone was seen a single time. V usage is TRBV7-9 and J usage is TRBJ2-2, with TRBD2 as a possible D gene (6 bases). The CDR3 contains 18 residues. The germline CDR1 and CDR2 sequences are SEHNR and FQNEAQ (reference sequence). Trimming left V 5 bases short and J 2 bases short, with 21 bases between. The CDR3 loop is CASSKLVGRGANTGELFF. The CDR3 DNA sequence: TGTGCCAGCAGCAAACTGGTAGGGCGGGGCGCAAACACCGGGGAGCTGTTTTTT. The full variable domain, in which reference TRBV7-9 and TRBJ2-2 provide the parts outside the CDR3, is DTGVSQNPRHKITKRGQNVTFRCDPISEHNRLYWYRQTLGQGPEFLTYFQNEAQLEKSRLLSDRFSAERPKGSFSTLEIQRTEQGDSAMYLCASSKLVGRGANTGELFFGEGSRLTVL.

The J gene is TRBJ2-3, the V gene TRBV11-1, with 9 bases matching TRBD2. Germline CDR1 is SGHAT and CDR2 is FQDESV (reference sequence). Unmatched junction bases numbered 2, after V lost 3 bases and J lost 4 bases. The CDR3 has 14 residues. CDR3: CASSLRGGPDTQYF. For the CDR3, the DNA is TGTGCCAGCAGCTTGCGGGGGGGGCCAGATACGCAGTATTTT.

V gene TRBV5-4 combines with J gene TRBJ2-2; maybe TRBD1 (5 bases). The V gene lost 4 bases and the J gene lost 5 bases, with 12 bases spanning the gap. This CDR3 is 14 amino acids long. CDR1 is SGHNT, CDR2 YYREEE, per germline (reference sequence). CDR3 sequence (DNA): TGTGCCAGCAGCACCAGACAGAATACCGGGGAGCTGTTTTTT. This encodes CASSTRQNTGELFF.

The chain combines TRBV19 with TRBJ1-1; 8 nucleotides agree with TRBD1. J lost 3 bases, V lost 6 bases, and 12 bases had no gene match. CDR1 is LNHDA, CDR2 SQIVND, per germline (reference sequence). The CDR3 extends over 16 amino acids. In DNA, the CDR3 is TGTGCCAGTAGGCCTATCCGGGACAGGCGGGACACTGAAGCTTTCTTT. Residues: CASRPIRDRRDTEAFF. The variable domain in full, completed from reference TRBV19 and TRBJ1-1, reads DGGITQSPKYLFRKEGQNVTLSCEQNLNHDAMYWYRQDPGQGLRLIYYSQIVNDFQKGDIAEGYSVSREKKESFPLTVTSAQKNPTAFYLCASRPIRDRRDTEAFFGQGTRLTVV.

The V call is TRBV6-2 or TRBV6-3, the J call TRBJ2-6, with D maybe TRBD2 (6 bases). The germline gives CDR1 MNHEY, CDR2 SVGEGT. There are 15 residues in the CDR3. V lost 5 bases and J 0 bases, leaving 8 bases between the germline ends. The CDR3 coding sequence is TGTGCCAGCAGTCCGGAGGGCTCTGGGGCCAACGTCCTGACTTTC. This codes for CASSPEGSGANVLTF.

The sample holds a few counts of this clone. This chain connects TRBV2 to TRBJ2-5, with 11 bases aligning to TRBD2. Germline V lookup: CDR1 SNHLY, CDR2 FYNNEI. Losses at the gene ends were 4 bases for V and 5 bases for J; bases not matched to a gene: 6. The CDR3 is 15 amino acids. CDR3 DNA sequence: TGTGCCAGCAGTGTTGGTAGCGGGGGGGACGAGACCCAGTACTTC. Translating gives CASSVGSGGDETQYF. Supplemented by reference TRBV2 and TRBJ2-5, the full variable domain reads EPEVTQTPSHQVTQMGQEVILRCVPISNHLYFYWYRQILGQKVEFLVSFYNNEISEKSEIFDDQFSVERPDGSNFTLKIRSTKLEDSAMYFCASSVGSGGDETQYFGPGTRLLVL.

The genes are TRBV10-2 and TRBJ1-5, with 8 bases identical to TRBD1. Trimming at V came to 6 bases and at J to 1 base, leaving 5 bases not matched to a gene. Germline CDR1 WSHSY, CDR2 SAAADI. The CDR3 spans 15 residues. The CDR3 here is CASRGQENSNQPQHF. The CDR3 nucleotides read TGCGCCAGCAGGGGACAGGAAAACAGCAATCAGCCCCAGCATTTT.